The sequence of this TCR beta chain was determined in a study of blood T cell repertoires in COVID-19. Study as a whole: Both acute and convalescent COVID-19 samples were obtained from the United States, Italy and Spain.

Individuals drawn from about 26 US areas were about 18 to 95 years old. Study processing details: Scientists estimated how many nucleated cells there were by amplifying reference gene primers. Assay used: immunoSEQ multiplex PCR; TCRdb lists only in-frame clones, some missing. V and J calls and clone size are given by that table; D and trimming were obtained from the DNA. Altogether approximately 350,000 clones are present, roughly 87% being singletons, with the ten largest covering 2.5% to 3%. The CDR3 is 16 amino acids. V gave up 4 bases and J gave up 0 bases; unmatched junction bases: 5. CDR1 is ENHRY, CDR2 SYGVKD, per germline.

The specimen was PBMCs or T cells enriched from blood (not recorded which). This chain connects TRBV10-3 to TRBJ2-7; 11 bases fit TRBD2. The TCR comes from a woman in her twenties or thirties who had recovered from COVID-19. CDR3 coding DNA: TGTGCCATCAGTGGAGCTACTAGCGGGAGCTCCTACGAGCAGTACTTC. It is translated as CAISGATSGSSYEQYF.